Each of the 18 T cell receptor beta chains below was sequenced from the same sample in a study of response to subunit inactivated influenza vaccine. TCRdb re-derived calls from the RT-PCR reads in MiXCR, one entry per CDR3 protein. The table lists more than 400,000 distinct CDR3 sequences, 7.2% of them singletons. Material: PBMCs from blood, obtained about 23 months after vaccination. Source of these receptors: a man between 50 and 70 years old who received an inactivated influenza vaccine.

This clonotype was seen at least ten times. One end of the junction is discordant with germline, which a read error may explain. V gene TRBV6-5 combines with J gene TRBJ2-5, with D uncertain. Per germline, CDR1 MNHEY and CDR2 SVGAGI. The CDR3 is 14 amino acids. CDR3 protein: CASSYGRGQETQYF. CDR3 sequence (DNA): TGCGCCAGCAGCTACGGAAGAGGACAAGAGACCCAGTACTTC.

This clonotype was counted ten times or more. This chain joins TRBV29-1 and TRBJ1-1; D might be TRBD1 (5 bases). This CDR3 is 16 amino acids long. V lost 7 bases to trimming and J lost 0 bases, with 21 bases between them. CDR1 and CDR2 from the germline V gene are SQVTM and ANQGSEA. The DNA for the CDR3 is TGCAGCGCCTACGCCGACGGGGACTCGATGAACACTGAAGCTTTCTTT. Translated, it gives CSAYADGDSMNTEAFF.

The sample holds a few counts of this clonotype. The chain uses TRBV28 and TRBJ2-1; D perhaps matches TRBD2 (6 bases). This CDR3 has 15 residues. V was trimmed by 7 bases and J by 0 bases, leaving 13 bases between them. The germline CDR1 and CDR2 sequences are MDHEN and SYDVKM. CDR3 sequence (DNA): TGTGCCAGCAACTCCGCCGGGAGCTCCTACAATGAGCAGTTCTTC. Protein sequence: CASNSAGSSYNEQFF.

The chain couples TRBV5-4 to TRBJ1-1, with 11 bases matching TRBD1. Trimming at V came to 5 bases and at J to 0 bases, leaving 3 bases not matched to a gene. This CDR3 contains 15 residues. Germline CDR1 reads SGHNT; CDR2 reads YYREEE (reference sequence). The CDR3 region has the DNA TGTGCCAGCAGTCAGGGACAGGGGGTGAACACTGAAGCTTTCTTT. Amino acid sequence: CASSQGQGVNTEAFF.

The V and J genes are TRBV5-1 and TRBJ1-2; 7 bases agree with TRBD1. CDR3 length equals 14 residues. V lost 3 bases and J lost 7; bases outside the gene matches: 9. The germline V gene encodes CDR1 SGHRS and CDR2 YFSETQ. As DNA, the CDR3 is TGCGCCAGCAGCTCCTTTACAGGGGACGCTGGCTACACCTTC. It codes for CASSSFTGDAGYTF.

This clonotype was detected only a few times. J is TRBJ1-5 and V is TRBV14; possible D gene TRBD1, 6 bases. Germline V gives CDR1 SGHDN, CDR2 FVKESK. V shed 0 bases and J shed 5 bases, with 14 bases lying between them. This CDR3 spans 16 amino acids. The CDR3 loop reads CASSQEPVQGDQPQHF. The DNA of the CDR3 is TGTGCCAGCAGCCAAGAACCTGTACAGGGAGATCAGCCCCAGCATTTT.

V is TRBV6-2 or TRBV6-3 and J is TRBJ2-3; 11 bases map to TRBD1. V was pared by 6 bases and J by 3 bases, with 11 bases of the junction left unmatched. The CDR3 runs 17 residues. Germline assignment: CDR1 MNHEY and CDR2 SVGEGT. The CDR3 reads CASRYRDRGMLTDTQYF. CDR3 nucleotides: TGTGCCAGCAGATACCGGGACAGGGGGATGTTGACAGATACGCAGTATTTT.

This clonotype was seen a handful of times. The chain joins TRBV9 to TRBJ1-5, with D hard to call. The CDR3 is 14 residues long. Germline V gene sequence: CDR1 SGDLS, CDR2 YYNGEE. The V end was cut by 0 bases, the J end by 4 bases, with 8 bases between. In DNA, the CDR3 is TGTGCCAGCAGCGTAGGAGGCAGAAATCAGCCCCAGCATTTT. This translates into CASSVGGRNQPQHF. The complete variable domain, with remaining parts taken from reference TRBV9 and TRBJ1-5, reads DSGVTQTPKHLITATGQRVTLRCSPRSGDLSVYWYQQSLDQGLQFLIQYYNGEERAKGNILERFSAQQFPDLHSELNLSSLELGDSALYFCASSVGGRNQPQHFGDGTRLSIL.

At least ten counts were recorded for this clonotype. The rearrangement links TRBV5-1 to TRBJ1-2; no clear D. The germline CDR1 and CDR2 sequences are SGHRS and YFSETQ. The germline V and J ends were trimmed by 4 bases and 3 bases, with 16 bases remaining between them. This CDR3 spans 15 amino acids. The CDR3 protein is CASSLTPENYYGYTF. CDR3 sequence (DNA): TGCGCCAGCAGCCTTACCCCAGAAAACTACTATGGCTACACCTTC.

V is TRBV18 and J is TRBJ2-7; 7 bases line up with TRBD1. V gave up 2 bases and J gave up 4 bases; unmatched junction bases: 5. The CDR3 sequence is 14 residues long. Germline CDR1 reads KGHSH; CDR2 reads LQKENI. The CDR3 is CASSPSGQLYEQYF. The CDR3 DNA is TGTGCCAGCTCACCATCGGGACAGCTTTACGAGCAGTACTTC.

This clonotype was seen a handful of times. The DNA for the CDR3 is TGCAGTGCTCAGGGACTAGCGGGATCAGAACTTCTAGCCAAAAACATTCAGTACTTC. Translated, it gives CSAQGLAGSELLAKNIQYF. The chain recombines TRBV20-1 with TRBJ2-4, with 13 bases that match TRBD2. V trimming: 5 bases; J trimming: 0 bases; junction bases outside the gene matches: 13. The CDR3 has 19 amino acids. Germline CDR1 DFQATT, CDR2 SNEGSKA (reference sequence).

This clonotype was counted only a few times. The V and J genes are TRBV3-1 and TRBJ2-1, with 10 nucleotides matching TRBD1. Germline values: CDR1 LGHDT, CDR2 YNNKEL (reference sequence). The CDR3 consists of 16 residues. J gave up 3 bases and V 4 bases, and 6 bases lay outside the gene matches. This chain's CDR3 is CASSPPGQGVYNEQFF. CDR3 nucleotides: TGTGCCAGCAGCCCCCCAGGACAGGGGGTCTACAATGAGCAGTTCTTC.

This clonotype was found a few times. V usage is TRBV12-3 or TRBV12-4 and J usage is TRBJ1-4, with D uncertain. V was cut by 6 bases and J by 4 bases, with 6 bases left in between. The CDR3 runs to 12 residues. Here the CDR3 DNA reads TGTGCCAGCAGCCAGAATAATGAAAAACTGTTTTTT. As protein: CASSQNNEKLFF.

This clonotype was counted between two and nine times. J is TRBJ1-2 and V is TRBV11-1; TRBD1 is a possible D gene (5 bases). CDR1 and CDR2 (germline): SGHAT, FQDESV (reference sequence). This CDR3 is 18 amino acids long. The germline V and J ends were trimmed by 5 bases and 4 bases, with 26 bases remaining between them. The DNA of the CDR3 is TGTGCCAGCAGCCCCCCTAGGTTCCAGGGAGGGAGAATCTATGGCTACACCTTC. Encoded protein: CASSPPRFQGGRIYGYTF.

This chain links TRBV3-1 with TRBJ1-3, with D unresolved. V lost 1 base and J lost 2, with 12 bases in between. Germline V gene data show CDR1 as LGHDT and CDR2 as YNNKEL (reference sequence). CDR3 length equals 16 residues. This CDR3 is CASSQGSQITGNTIYF. CDR3 in DNA: TGTGCCAGCAGCCAAGGATCTCAGATTACTGGAAACACCATATATTTT. Combining the CDR3 with reference TRBV3-1 and TRBJ1-3 gives the whole variable domain DTAVSQTPKYLVTQMGNDKSIKCEQNLGHDTMYWYKQDSKKFLKIMFSYNNKELIINETVPNRFSPKSPDKAHLNLHINSLELGDSAVYFCASSQGSQITGNTIYFGEGSWLTVV.

The V gene is TRBV23-1, the J gene TRBJ2-3; D not certain. TRBV23-1 is an ORF for which the function is uncertain. The CDR3 contains 14 residues. Trimming took 2 bases from V and 3 from J, leaving 9 bases between them. The CDR3 nucleotides read TGCGCCAGCAGTCAACAGGCAGTTACAGATACGCAGTATTTT. Its protein is CASSQQAVTDTQYF.

This clonotype was seen ten or more times. The chain combines TRBV20-1 with TRBJ2-7; no clear D gene. The length of the CDR3 is 10 residues. Germline CDR1 reads DFQATT; CDR2 reads SNEGSKA (reference sequence). Trimming shortened V by 3 bases and J by 3 bases, and 3 bases separated the two germline ends. CDR3 nucleotide sequence: TGCAGTGCTAGTCGCTACGAGCAGTACTTC. Protein product: CSASRYEQYF.

V is TRBV7-3 and J is TRBJ2-7, with D tentatively TRBD1 (6 bases). V was trimmed by 2 bases and J by 6 bases, leaving 11 bases between them. The CDR3 spans 13 residues. Germline V gene sequence: CDR1 SGHTA, CDR2 FQGTGA. CDR3 protein: CASSLGAGVEQYF. The CDR3 DNA reads TGTGCCAGCAGCTTAGGGGCAGGGGTCGAGCAGTACTTC.